The sequence of this TCR beta chain was determined in a study of blood T cell repertoires in COVID-19. Study background: Sources were T cells, B-cell-depleted T cells, or PBMCs; the material itself was cDNA or gDNA.

This CDR3 has 16 amino acids. The V and J ends lost 3 bases and 7 bases respectively, with 22 bases between them. In germline, CDR1 is LGHDT, CDR2 YNNKEL (reference sequence). The table came from immunoSEQ multiplex PCR; TCRdb's copy has only in-frame clones and leaves some out. This table holds 110,000 to 150,000 clones, approximately 88% found once. The receptor was derived from a man between 65 and 85 years old with acute or convalescent COVID-19. Sequencing was done on a sample of peripheral blood. This chain connects TRBV3-1 (or the pseudogene TRBV3-2) to TRBJ2-7; perhaps TRBD1 as D (8 bases). The CDR3 DNA reads as TGTGCCAGCAGCCAGGGGGGGGAATGGACAGGGAGAGAGCAGTACTTC. Protein sequence: CASSQGGEWTGREQYF.